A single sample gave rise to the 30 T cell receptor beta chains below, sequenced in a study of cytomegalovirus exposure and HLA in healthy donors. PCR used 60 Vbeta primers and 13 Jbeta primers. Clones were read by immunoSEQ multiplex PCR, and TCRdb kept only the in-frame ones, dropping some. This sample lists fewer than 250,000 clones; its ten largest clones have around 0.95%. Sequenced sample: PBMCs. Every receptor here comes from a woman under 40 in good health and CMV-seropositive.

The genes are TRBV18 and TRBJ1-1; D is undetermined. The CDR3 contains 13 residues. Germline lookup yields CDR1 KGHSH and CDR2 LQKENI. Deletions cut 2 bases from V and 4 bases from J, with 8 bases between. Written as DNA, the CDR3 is TGTGCCAGCTCACCAAGGGAGGGCACTGAAGCTTTCTTT. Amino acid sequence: CASSPREGTEAFF. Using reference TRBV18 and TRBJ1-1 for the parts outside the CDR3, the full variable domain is NAGVMQNPRHLVRRRGQEARLRCSPMKGHSHVYWYRQLPEEGLKFMVYLQKENIIDESGMPKERFSAEFPKEGPSILRIQQVVRGDSAAYFCASSPREGTEAFFGQGTRLTVV.

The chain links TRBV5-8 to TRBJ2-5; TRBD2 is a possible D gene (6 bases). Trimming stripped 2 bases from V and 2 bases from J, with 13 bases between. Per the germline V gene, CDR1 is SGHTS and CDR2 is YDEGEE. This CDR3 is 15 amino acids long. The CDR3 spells CASSFPWSGQETQYF. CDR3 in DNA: TGTGCCAGCAGCTTCCCCTGGAGCGGGCAAGAGACCCAGTACTTC.

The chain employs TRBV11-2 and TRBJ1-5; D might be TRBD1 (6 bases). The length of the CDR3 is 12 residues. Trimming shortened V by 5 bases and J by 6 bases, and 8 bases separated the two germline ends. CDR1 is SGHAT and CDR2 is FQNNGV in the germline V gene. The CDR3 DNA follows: TGTGCCAGCAGCAGGGACACTCAGCCCCAGCATTTT. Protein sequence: CASSRDTQPQHF. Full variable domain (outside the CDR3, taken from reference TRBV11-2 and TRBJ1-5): EAGVAQSPRYKIIEKRQSVAFWCNPISGHATLYWYQQILGQGPKLLIQFQNNGVVDDSQLPKDRFSAERLKGVDSTLKIQPAKLEDSAVYLCASSRDTQPQHFGDGTRLSIL.

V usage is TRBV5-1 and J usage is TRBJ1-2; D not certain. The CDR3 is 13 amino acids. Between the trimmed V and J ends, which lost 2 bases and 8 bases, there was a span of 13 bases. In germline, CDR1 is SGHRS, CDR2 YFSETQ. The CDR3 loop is CASSFTAREGYTF. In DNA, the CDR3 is TGCGCCAGCAGCTTTACCGCGAGGGAGGGCTACACCTTC.

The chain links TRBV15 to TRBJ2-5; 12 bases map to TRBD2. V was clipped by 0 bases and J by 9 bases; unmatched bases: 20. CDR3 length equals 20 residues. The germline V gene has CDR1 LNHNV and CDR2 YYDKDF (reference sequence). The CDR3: CATSRDLLAGGPGNLRAQYF. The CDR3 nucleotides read TGTGCCACCAGCAGAGATTTGCTAGCGGGGGGGCCGGGAAATTTACGGGCCCAGTACTTC.

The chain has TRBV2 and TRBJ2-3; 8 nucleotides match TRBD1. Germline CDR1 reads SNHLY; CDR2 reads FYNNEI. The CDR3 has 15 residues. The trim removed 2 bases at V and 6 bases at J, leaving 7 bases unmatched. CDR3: CASSESDRAGDTQYF. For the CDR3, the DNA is TGTGCCAGCAGTGAATCGGACAGGGCGGGGGATACGCAGTATTTT.

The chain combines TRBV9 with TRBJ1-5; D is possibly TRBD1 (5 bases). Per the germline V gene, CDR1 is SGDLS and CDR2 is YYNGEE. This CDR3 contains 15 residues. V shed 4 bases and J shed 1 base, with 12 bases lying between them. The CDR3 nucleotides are TGTGCCAGCAGCAGGGGAGGCGAAAGCAATCAGCCCCAGCATTTT. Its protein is CASSRGGESNQPQHF.

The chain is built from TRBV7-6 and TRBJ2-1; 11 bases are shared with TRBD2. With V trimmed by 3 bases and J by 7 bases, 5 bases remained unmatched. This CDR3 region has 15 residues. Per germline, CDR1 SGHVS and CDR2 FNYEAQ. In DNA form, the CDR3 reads TGTGCCAGCAGCTTTAGCGGGGGGGCCTGGAATGAGCAGTTCTTC. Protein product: CASSFSGGAWNEQFF.

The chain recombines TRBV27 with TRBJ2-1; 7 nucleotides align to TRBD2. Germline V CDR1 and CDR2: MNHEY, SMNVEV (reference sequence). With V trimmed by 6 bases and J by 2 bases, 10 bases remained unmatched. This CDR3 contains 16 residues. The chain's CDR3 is CASSRASGGTYNEQFF. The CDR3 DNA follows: TGTGCCAGCAGCCGAGCTAGCGGCGGTACCTACAATGAGCAGTTCTTC.

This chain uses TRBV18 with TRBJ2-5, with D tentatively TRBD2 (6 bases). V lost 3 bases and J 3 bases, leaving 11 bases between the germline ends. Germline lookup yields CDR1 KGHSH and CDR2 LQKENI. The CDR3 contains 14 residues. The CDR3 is CASSPTSGEETQYF. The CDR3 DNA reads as TGTGCCAGCTCACCTACCTCGGGGGAAGAGACCCAGTACTTC.

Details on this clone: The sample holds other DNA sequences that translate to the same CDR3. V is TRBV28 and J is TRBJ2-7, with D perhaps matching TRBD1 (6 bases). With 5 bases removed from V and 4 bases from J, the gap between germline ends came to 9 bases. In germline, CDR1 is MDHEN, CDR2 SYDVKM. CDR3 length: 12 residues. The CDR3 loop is CASSLTGYEQYF. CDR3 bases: TGTGCCAGCAGTCTCACAGGGTACGAGCAGTACTTC.

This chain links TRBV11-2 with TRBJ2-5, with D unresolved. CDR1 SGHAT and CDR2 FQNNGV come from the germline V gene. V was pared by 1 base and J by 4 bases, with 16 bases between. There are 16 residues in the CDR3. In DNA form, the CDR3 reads TGTGCCAGCAGCTTAGGAAACGGTCCGACGGGAGAGACCCAGTACTTC. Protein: CASSLGNGPTGETQYF.

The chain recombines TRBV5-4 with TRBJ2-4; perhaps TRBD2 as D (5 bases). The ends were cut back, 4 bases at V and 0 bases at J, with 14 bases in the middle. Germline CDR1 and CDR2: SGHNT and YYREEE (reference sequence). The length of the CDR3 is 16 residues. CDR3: CASSPDYLLAKNIQYF. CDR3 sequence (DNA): TGTGCCAGCAGCCCCGACTACCTTTTAGCCAAAAACATTCAGTACTTC.

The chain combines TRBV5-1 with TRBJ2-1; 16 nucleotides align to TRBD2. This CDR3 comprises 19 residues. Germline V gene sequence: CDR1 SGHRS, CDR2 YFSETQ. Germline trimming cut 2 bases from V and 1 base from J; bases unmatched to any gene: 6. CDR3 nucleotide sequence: TGCGCCAGCAGCTTCCCAGGGACTAGCGGGAGGGGATCCTACAATGAGCAGTTCTTC. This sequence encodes CASSFPGTSGRGSYNEQFF.

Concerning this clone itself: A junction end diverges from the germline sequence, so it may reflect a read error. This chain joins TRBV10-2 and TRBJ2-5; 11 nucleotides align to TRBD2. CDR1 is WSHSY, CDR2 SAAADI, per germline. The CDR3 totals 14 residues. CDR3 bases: TGCGCCAGCAGTGGGTCTAGCGGGAGGTTCATCATTAACTTC. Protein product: CASSGSSGRFIINF.

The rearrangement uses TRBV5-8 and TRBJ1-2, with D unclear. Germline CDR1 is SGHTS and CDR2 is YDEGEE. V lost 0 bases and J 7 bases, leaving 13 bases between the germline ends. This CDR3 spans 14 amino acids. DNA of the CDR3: TGTGCCAGCAGCTTGGATCGGGGTTTGGGTGGCTACACCTTC. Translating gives CASSLDRGLGGYTF.

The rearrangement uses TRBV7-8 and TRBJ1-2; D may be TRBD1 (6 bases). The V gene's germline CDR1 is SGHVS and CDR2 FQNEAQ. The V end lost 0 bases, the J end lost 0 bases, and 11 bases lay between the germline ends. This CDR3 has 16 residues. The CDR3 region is CASSLAAGAANYGYTF. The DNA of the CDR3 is TGTGCCAGCAGCTTAGCTGCGGGGGCAGCTAACTATGGCTACACCTTC. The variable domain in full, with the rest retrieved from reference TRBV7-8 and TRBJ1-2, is GAGVSQSPRYKVAKRGQDVALRCDPISGHVSLFWYQQALGQGPEFLTYFQNEAQLDKSGLPSDRFFAERPEGSVSTLKIQRTQQEDSAVYLCASSLAAGAANYGYTFGSGTRLTVV.

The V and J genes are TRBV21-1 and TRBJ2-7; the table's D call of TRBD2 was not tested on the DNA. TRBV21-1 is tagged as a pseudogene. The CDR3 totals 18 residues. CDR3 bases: TGTGCCAGCAGCAAACAGTGGGGACTAGCGGGTTGGCACTACGAGCAGTACTTC. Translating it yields CASSKQWGLAGWHYEQYF.

The CDR3: CASSLAGGFSYNEQFF. The CDR3 DNA is TGTGCCAGCAGCCTAGCGGGGGGTTTCTCCTACAATGAGCAGTTCTTC. The V and J genes are TRBV5-4 and TRBJ2-1; 11 bases match TRBD2. The CDR3 loop spans 16 amino acids. J gave up 0 bases and V 4 bases, and 3 bases lay outside the gene matches. Germline V lookup: CDR1 SGHNT, CDR2 YYREEE (reference sequence).

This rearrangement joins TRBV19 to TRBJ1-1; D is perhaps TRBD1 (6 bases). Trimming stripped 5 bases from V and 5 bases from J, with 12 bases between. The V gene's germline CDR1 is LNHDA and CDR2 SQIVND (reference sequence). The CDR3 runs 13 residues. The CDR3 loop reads CASSEQGGTEAFF. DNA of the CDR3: TGTGCCAGTAGTGAACAGGGTGGGACTGAAGCTTTCTTT.

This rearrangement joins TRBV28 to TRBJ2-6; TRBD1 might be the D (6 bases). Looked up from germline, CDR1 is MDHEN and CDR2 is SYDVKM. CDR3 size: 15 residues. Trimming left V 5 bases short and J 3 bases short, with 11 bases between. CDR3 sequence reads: CASSLQGYGANVLTF. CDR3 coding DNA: TGTGCCAGCAGTCTACAGGGTTATGGGGCCAACGTCCTGACTTTC.

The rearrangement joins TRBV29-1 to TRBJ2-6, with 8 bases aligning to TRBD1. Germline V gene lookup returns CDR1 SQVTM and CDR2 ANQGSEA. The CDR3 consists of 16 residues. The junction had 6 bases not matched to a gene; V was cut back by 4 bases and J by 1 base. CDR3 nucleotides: TGCAGCGTTGCGGGACAGGCAACTTCTGGGGCCAACGTCCTGACTTTC. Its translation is CSVAGQATSGANVLTF.

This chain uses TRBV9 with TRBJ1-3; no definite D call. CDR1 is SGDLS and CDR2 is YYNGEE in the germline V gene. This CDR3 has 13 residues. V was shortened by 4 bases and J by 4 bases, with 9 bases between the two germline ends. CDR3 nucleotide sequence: TGTGCCAGCAGCTCCCACAGCGGAAACACCATATATTTT. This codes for CASSSHSGNTIYF.

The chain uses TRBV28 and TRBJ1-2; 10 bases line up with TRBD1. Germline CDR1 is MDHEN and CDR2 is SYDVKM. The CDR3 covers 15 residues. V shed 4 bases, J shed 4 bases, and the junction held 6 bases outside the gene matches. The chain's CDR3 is CASSSDRGRGYGYTF. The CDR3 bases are TGTGCCAGCAGTTCCGACAGGGGGCGCGGCTATGGCTACACCTTC.

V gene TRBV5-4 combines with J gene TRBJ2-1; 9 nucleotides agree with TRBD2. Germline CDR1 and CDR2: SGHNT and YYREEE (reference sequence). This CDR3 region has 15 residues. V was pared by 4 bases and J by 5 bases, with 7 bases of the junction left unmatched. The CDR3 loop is CASSGGTSLNNEQFF. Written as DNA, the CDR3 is TGTGCCAGCAGCGGGGGGACTAGCCTGAACAATGAGCAGTTCTTC.

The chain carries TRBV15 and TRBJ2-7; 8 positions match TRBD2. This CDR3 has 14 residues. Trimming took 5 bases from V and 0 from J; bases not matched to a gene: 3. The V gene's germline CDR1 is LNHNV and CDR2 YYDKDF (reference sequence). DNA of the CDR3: TGTGCCACCAGCCCTAGCGGGTACTCCTACGAGCAGTACTTC. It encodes CATSPSGYSYEQYF.

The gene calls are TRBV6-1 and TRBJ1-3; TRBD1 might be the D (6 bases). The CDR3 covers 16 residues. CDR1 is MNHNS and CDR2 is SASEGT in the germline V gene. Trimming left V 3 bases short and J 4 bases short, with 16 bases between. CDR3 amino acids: CASSDPAGTSGNTIYF. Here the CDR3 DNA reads TGTGCCAGCAGTGATCCGGCCGGGACATCGGGAAACACCATATATTTT.

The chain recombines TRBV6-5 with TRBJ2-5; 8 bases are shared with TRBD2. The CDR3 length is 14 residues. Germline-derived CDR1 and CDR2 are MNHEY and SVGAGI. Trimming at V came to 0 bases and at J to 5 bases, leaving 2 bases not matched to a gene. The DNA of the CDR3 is TGTGCCAGCAGTTACTCCCCTAGCGGGGAGACCCAGTACTTC. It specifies CASSYSPSGETQYF.

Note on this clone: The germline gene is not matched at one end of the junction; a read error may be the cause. CDR3 loop: CACRGAEAFF. CDR3 nucleotide sequence: TGTGCCTGCAGAGGGGCTGAAGCTTTCTTT. The J gene is TRBJ1-1, the V gene TRBV6-1, with D possibly TRBD1 on 5 matching bases. From germline, CDR1 is MNHNS and CDR2 SASEGT. The CDR3 is made up of 10 amino acids.

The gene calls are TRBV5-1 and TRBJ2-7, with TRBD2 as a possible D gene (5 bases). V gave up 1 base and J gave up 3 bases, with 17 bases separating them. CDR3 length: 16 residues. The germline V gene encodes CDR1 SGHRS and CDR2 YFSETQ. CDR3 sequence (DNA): TGCGCCAGCAGCTTGCACTTGGACTTCTCTATCTACGAGCAGTACTTC. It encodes CASSLHLDFSIYEQYF.